This T cell receptor (beta chain) derives from a study of shared clonotypes between healthy human individuals. The CDR3 runs 17 residues. Per germline, CDR1 KGHSH and CDR2 LQKENI. The V segment lost 9 bases and the J segment 4 bases; nucleotides outside the gene matches: 20. The sample holds a few counts of this clone. Profiled with immunoSEQ multiplex PCR; TCRdb holds only in-frame clones, not every one. Altogether over 700,000 clones are present, over 55% being singletons, with the ten largest covering over 1.5%. The chain employs TRBV18 and TRBJ1-2; 7 bases match TRBD1. The material sequenced was memory CD4+ T cells sorted from blood. Subset indicated: CD45RA-negative fraction. This TCR derives from a woman aged 25 to 39 in good health. This CDR3 reads CARSSKVRNRGGYGYTF. In nucleotides, the CDR3 is TGTGCCAGATCCTCGAAAGTCCGGAACAGGGGCGGCTATGGCTACACCTTC. Full variable domain (rest looked up from reference TRBV18 and TRBJ1-2): NAGVMQNPRHLVRRRGQEARLRCSPMKGHSHVYWYRQLPEEGLKFMVYLQKENIIDESGMPKERFSAEFPKEGPSILRIQQVVRGDSAAYFCARSSKVRNRGGYGYTFGSGTRLTVV.